A single sample is the source of the 2 T cell receptor beta chains below, sequenced in a study of blood T cell repertoires in COVID-19. The data were produced by immunoSEQ multiplex PCR, yet TCRdb's version contains in-frame clones alone and is incomplete. The profile shows some 240,000 clones, 87% of them singletons. The sample taken for sequencing was peripheral blood. Source of these receptors: a man aged 55 to 69 who had recovered from COVID-19.

The chain's CDR3 is CATAGLAGGTGKNEQFF. Here the CDR3 DNA reads TGTGCCACCGCGGGGCTAGCGGGGGGGACGGGTAAGAATGAGCAGTTCTTC. This chain connects TRBV24-1 to TRBJ2-1; TRBD2 matches 12 bases. With V trimmed by 9 bases and J by 7 bases, 15 bases remained unmatched. Germline assignment: CDR1 KGHDR and CDR2 SFDVKD. CDR3 length: 17 residues.

This clone was detected once. The chain has TRBV28 and TRBJ1-3, with D hard to call. V was cut by 6 bases and J by 4 bases, with 10 bases left in between. The CDR3 sequence is 13 residues long. Germline CDR1 MDHEN, CDR2 SYDVKM. The CDR3 region has the DNA TGTGCCAGCAGACTGACTTACGGAAACACCATATATTTT. It translates to CASRLTYGNTIYF. The full variable domain, with the rest looked up from reference TRBV28 and TRBJ1-3, is DVKVTQSSRYLVKRTGEKVFLECVQDMDHENMFWYRQDPGLGLRLIYFSYDVKMKEKGDIPEGYSVSREKKERFSLILESASTNQTSMYLCASRLTYGNTIYFGEGSWLTVV.